Sequencing of this T cell receptor (beta chain) was carried out in a study of blood T cells in healthy people across ages. General observations from the study: TCR beta diversity tracked closely with naive T cell percentage.

The people who gave samples were healthy Caucasians from Russia, aged about 6 to 100. Then a second PCR, running roughly 7 to 11 cycles, was carried out with a sample-barcoded 5' primer and a J-beta primer mix. Every sample returned 2.5 million or more CDR3-containing paired-end reads. Each CDR3 protein is one row after TCRdb ran MiXCR on the 5' RACE reads. Of 1 million to 1.2 million distinct CDR3 sequences listed, roughly two fifths are singletons. This CDR3 spans 14 amino acids. The germline V gene has CDR1 LGHNT and CDR2 FRNRAP. Between the trimmed V and J ends, which lost 6 bases and 3 bases, there was a span of 13 bases. Remarks on this clonotype: As yet, its antigen is unknown.

Sequences were obtained from blood. J is TRBJ2-3 and V is TRBV12-5; D is perhaps TRBD2 (7 bases). This clonotype originated in a man between 18 and 29 years old in good health. CDR3 sequence reads: CASGRGGVTDTQYF. The CDR3 coding sequence is TGTGCTAGTGGACGAGGGGGGGTTACAGATACGCAGTATTTT. Full variable domain (rest looked up from reference TRBV12-5 and TRBJ2-3): DARVTQTPRHKVTEMGQEVTMRCQPILGHNTVFWYRQTMMQGLELLAYFRNRAPLDDSGMPKDRFSAEMPDATLATLKIQPSEPRDSAVYFCASGRGGVTDTQYFGPGTRLTVL.